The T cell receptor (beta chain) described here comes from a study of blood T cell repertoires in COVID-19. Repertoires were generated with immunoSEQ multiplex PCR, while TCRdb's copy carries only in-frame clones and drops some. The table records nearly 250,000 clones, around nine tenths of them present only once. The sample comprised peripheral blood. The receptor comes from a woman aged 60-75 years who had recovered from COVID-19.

CDR3 loop: CASSDSADIYGYTF. The CDR3 DNA reads TGTGCCAGCTCAGACAGCGCCGACATCTATGGCTACACCTTC. The chain combines TRBV18 with TRBJ1-2; D is possibly TRBD1 (5 bases). The CDR3 spans 14 residues. Trimming shortened V by 5 bases and J by 4 bases, and 14 bases separated the two germline ends. The V gene's germline CDR1 is KGHSH and CDR2 LQKENI.